Below, 21 T cell receptor beta chains from the same sample are listed, as sequenced in a study of response to subunit inactivated influenza vaccine. TCRdb independently ran MiXCR on the RT-PCR reads; one entry per CDR3 protein. The sample contains 450,000 to 600,000 distinct CDR3 sequences, 7.6% of which appear only once. Source: PBMCs from blood, taken around 2 years after vaccination. These receptor sequences come from a man aged 45 to 70 who received an inactivated influenza vaccine.

This clonotype was counted between two and nine times. The chain is built from TRBV12-3 or TRBV12-4 and TRBJ1-4; 8 positions match TRBD1. Trimming at V came to 7 bases and at J to 11 bases, leaving 24 bases not matched to a gene. The CDR3 runs to 18 residues. The CDR3: CASIHDSSFGTGRRKLFF. DNA of the CDR3: TGTGCCAGCATCCACGATTCCTCTTTCGGGACAGGAAGGCGGAAACTGTTTTTT.

This chain links TRBV27 with TRBJ2-2; D is undetermined. This CDR3 spans 15 amino acids. CDR1 and CDR2 from the germline V gene are MNHEY and SMNVEV (reference sequence). Deletions cut 6 bases from V and 7 bases from J, with 18 bases between. The CDR3 DNA follows: TGTGCCAGCAGCACTGCAGACCCATCCCTCGGGGAGCTGTTTTTT. Translating gives CASSTADPSLGELFF.

This clonotype has just a few counts. The rearrangement joins TRBV5-1 to TRBJ2-6; D ambiguous. The CDR3 totals 15 residues. Germline V gives CDR1 SGHRS, CDR2 YFSETQ. Trimming took off 4 bases at V and 0 bases at J, with 8 bases between the two ends. CDR3 in amino acids: CASSVTTSGANVLTF. CDR3 coding DNA: TGCGCCAGCAGCGTTACAACCTCTGGGGCCAACGTCCTGACTTTC.

Details on this clonotype: The conserved phenylalanine or tryptophan is not found at the CDR3 terminus, so this likely reflects a read error. It is unclear where the CDR3 begins or ends on the DNA, so no DNA is shown, and the CDR3 is as TCRdb lists it. The V gene is TRBV6-1, the J gene TRBJ1-1; TRBD1 is the table's D call, not checked against the DNA. The germline V gene encodes CDR1 MNHNS and CDR2 SASEGT. Termini included, the CDR3 measures 10 amino acids. The CDR3 loop reads CASSEAGPLP.

J is TRBJ2-3 and V is TRBV15; D is ambiguous. CDR1 and CDR2 from the germline V gene are LNHNV and YYDKDF (reference sequence). This CDR3 is 13 amino acids long. Trimming pared 4 bases from V and 6 bases from J, leaving 11 bases between. The CDR3 DNA reads TGTGCCACCAGCACTTTGTCCCCGGATACGCAGTATTTT. Amino acids: CATSTLSPDTQYF. The variable domain in full, with the rest retrieved from reference TRBV15 and TRBJ2-3, is DAMVIQNPRYQVTQFGKPVTLSCSQTLNHNVMYWYQQKSSQAPKLLFHYYDKDFNNEADTPDNFQSRRPNTSFCFLDIRSPGLGDTAMYLCATSTLSPDTQYFGPGTRLTVL.

This clonotype was counted between two and nine times. V and J are TRBV29-1 and TRBJ1-2, with a tentative D call TRBD1 (6 bases). In germline, CDR1 is SQVTM, CDR2 ANQGSEA. V lost 4 bases to trimming and J lost 4 bases, with 13 bases between them. CDR3 length: 13 residues. The chain's CDR3 is CSVAGTPSYGYTF. The CDR3 DNA reads TGCAGCGTTGCCGGGACACCAAGCTATGGCTACACCTTC.

CDR3 protein: CASTRTRTGSYEQYF. CDR3 sequence (DNA): TGTGCCAGCACTCGAACCCGGACAGGTTCGTACGAGCAGTACTTC. The chain employs TRBV2 and TRBJ2-7, with 7 bases matching TRBD1. CDR1 SNHLY and CDR2 FYNNEI come from the germline V gene. Trimming removed 7 bases from V and 4 bases from J; junction bases left unmatched: 13. The CDR3 extends over 15 amino acids.

The chain carries TRBV6-2 or TRBV6-3 and TRBJ2-7; TRBD1 matches at 7 bases. V shed 6 bases and J 0 bases; nucleotides not matched to a gene: 8. Germline CDR1 and CDR2: MNHEY and SVGEGT. The CDR3 runs to 15 residues. The CDR3 DNA follows: TGTGCCAGCAGAAGGACAGGCGCTTTCTCCTACGAGCAGTACTTC. It codes for CASRRTGAFSYEQYF.

V gene TRBV20-1 combines with J gene TRBJ1-1; possible D gene TRBD1, 6 bases. V was clipped by 0 bases and J by 5 bases, with 10 bases between them. CDR3 length equals 13 residues. Per the germline V gene, CDR1 is DFQATT and CDR2 is SNEGSKA (reference sequence). CDR3 in amino acids: CSAREGAVTEAFF. CDR3 nucleotides: TGCAGTGCTAGAGAGGGGGCAGTGACTGAAGCTTTCTTT.

V and J are TRBV25-1 and TRBJ2-3; the D gene is possibly TRBD1 (5 bases). The CDR3 covers 16 residues. Trimming took 3 bases from V and 2 from J, leaving 15 bases between them. CDR1 is MGHDK and CDR2 is SYGVNS in the germline V gene. The CDR3 region is CASSEYGARFTDTQYF. The CDR3 DNA follows: TGTGCCAGCAGTGAGTATGGGGCCAGGTTCACAGATACGCAGTATTTT. Filled out from reference TRBV25-1 and TRBJ2-3, the complete variable domain reads EADIYQTPRYLVIGTGKKITLECSQTMGHDKMYWYQQDPGMELHLIHYSYGVNSTEKGDLSSESTVSRIRTEHFPLTLESARPSHTSQYLCASSEYGARFTDTQYFGPGTRLTVL.

This clonotype was picked up many times. The J gene is TRBJ1-5, the V gene TRBV24-1; TRBD1 matches 7 bases. This CDR3 has 16 residues. CDR1 KGHDR and CDR2 SFDVKD come from the germline V gene. V lost 4 bases and J lost 1; bases outside the gene matches: 6. The chain's CDR3 is CATSDRTGSSNQPQHF. The DNA for the CDR3 is TGTGCCACCAGTGACCGGACAGGCAGCAGCAATCAGCCCCAGCATTTT.

This clonotype was seen a handful of times. The chain combines TRBV27 with TRBJ2-3; 7 nucleotides line up with TRBD1. Germline CDR1 MNHEY, CDR2 SMNVEV (reference sequence). V lost 6 bases, J lost 0 bases, and 6 bases stayed unmatched. The CDR3 totals 15 residues. The CDR3 sequence: CASRKGQRSTDTQYF. The CDR3 region has the DNA TGTGCCAGCAGGAAGGGACAGCGGAGCACAGATACGCAGTATTTT.

This clonotype was counted many times. The V and J genes are TRBV20-1 and TRBJ2-1; 9 bases map to TRBD2. V trimming: 3 bases; J trimming: 6 bases; junction bases outside the gene matches: 9. This CDR3 has 15 amino acids. Per germline, CDR1 DFQATT and CDR2 SNEGSKA (reference sequence). CDR3: CSASVGREGRNEQFF. Here the CDR3 DNA reads TGCAGTGCTAGCGTGGGGCGGGAGGGCCGCAATGAGCAGTTCTTC.

This clonotype was seen at least ten times. This chain joins TRBV5-1 and TRBJ1-1, with no clear D. CDR1 and CDR2 from the germline V gene are SGHRS and YFSETQ. The CDR3 loop spans 16 amino acids. Deletions cut 1 base from V and 2 bases from J, with 15 bases between. The CDR3, as DNA: TGCGCCAGCAGCTTGTCGGTACAGACAAGCAACACTGAAGCTTTCTTT. Its translation is CASSLSVQTSNTEAFF.

This clonotype was picked up many times. The gene calls are TRBV27 and TRBJ2-1; 13 nucleotides align to TRBD2. Trimming cost V 2 bases and J 10 bases; bases outside gene matches: 5. CDR1 is MNHEY and CDR2 is SMNVEV in the germline V gene (reference sequence). This CDR3 has 15 amino acids. The CDR3 bases are TGTGCCAGCAGTTTACGACTAGCGGGGGGCCCAGAGCAGTTCTTC. The encoded protein is CASSLRLAGGPEQFF.

This clonotype was picked up a small number of times. The chain has TRBV7-8 and TRBJ1-3, with D tentatively TRBD1 (5 bases). Deletions cut 4 bases from V and 2 bases from J, with 15 bases between. CDR1 and CDR2 from the germline V gene are SGHVS and FQNEAQ. The CDR3 is made up of 16 amino acids. The CDR3 reads CASSSLSRDPGNTIYF. As DNA, the CDR3 is TGTGCCAGCAGCTCACTCTCCCGGGACCCTGGAAACACCATATATTTT.

This clonotype has more than one count but fewer than ten. The genes are TRBV7-2 and TRBJ1-1, with 8 nucleotides matching TRBD1. V dropped 5 bases and J dropped 4; count of bases not matched to a gene: 6. The CDR3 is 14 residues long. Germline V gene lookup returns CDR1 SGHTA and CDR2 FQGNSA. CDR3 in amino acids: CASSPGQGFTEAFF. The CDR3 DNA reads TGTGCCAGCAGCCCCGGACAGGGTTTCACTGAAGCTTTCTTT.

This clonotype was detected many times. The J gene is TRBJ1-4, the V gene TRBV4-1, with 8 bases fitting TRBD1. The V gene end was trimmed by 3 bases and the J gene end by 3 bases; junction bases not matched to a gene: 6. The CDR3 spans 16 residues. The germline gives CDR1 MGHRA, CDR2 YSYEKL. CDR3 sequence reads: CASSHRDRPSNEKLFF. CDR3 bases: TGCGCCAGCAGCCACAGGGACAGGCCGTCTAATGAAAAACTGTTTTTT.

V is TRBV7-3 and J is TRBJ2-2, with TRBD1 matching over 8 bases. There are 16 residues in the CDR3. Looked up from germline, CDR1 is SGHTA and CDR2 is FQGTGA. The V segment lost 6 bases and the J segment 4 bases; nucleotides outside the gene matches: 10. The CDR3 sequence: CASSLDRGFGTGELFF. CDR3 DNA: TGTGCCAGCAGTTTAGACAGGGGCTTTGGCACCGGGGAGCTGTTTTTT.

The sample holds a few counts of this clonotype. The gene calls are TRBV10-3 and TRBJ2-7; D call uncertain. The CDR3 contains 15 residues. V was trimmed by 3 bases and J by 6 bases, leaving 18 bases between them. In germline, CDR1 is ENHRY, CDR2 SYGVKD. The CDR3: CAISDPTSPLTEQYF. CDR3 coding DNA: TGTGCCATCAGTGATCCAACCTCCCCGCTGACCGAGCAGTACTTC.

This clonotype was detected many times. The chain couples TRBV12-3 or TRBV12-4 to TRBJ2-7; 8 bases line up with TRBD2. With V trimmed by 5 bases and J by 2 bases, 8 bases remained unmatched. The CDR3 contains 15 residues. Written as DNA, the CDR3 is TGTGCCAGCAGTCTAAGACTAGCGCCCCCCTACGAGCAGTACTTC. It yields the protein CASSLRLAPPYEQYF.